These 10 T cell receptor beta chains share one sample of origin, sequenced in a study of T cell responses to AZD1222 COVID-19 vaccine. Here immunoSEQ multiplex PCR was the method, and the copy in TCRdb shows in-frame clones only, minus some. Of about 130,000 clones listed, 88% are singletons. The sequencing here drew on peripheral blood, taken on day 0 of MenACWY control vaccination. Receptors were obtained from an adult in good health.

With respect to this clone: This same CDR3 is encoded by further DNA sequences in the sample. The chain joins TRBV7-2 to TRBJ1-2; 8 bases map to TRBD1. V dropped 1 base and J dropped 5; count of bases not matched to a gene: 3. This CDR3 is 14 amino acids long. In germline, CDR1 is SGHTA, CDR2 FQGNSA. CDR3 DNA: TGTGCCAGCAGCTTAGGGACAGGGCATTATGGCTACACCTTC. Translated: CASSLGTGHYGYTF.

This clone has only a few counts. The chain uses TRBV19 and TRBJ1-2, with 8 bases identical to TRBD1. The V segment lost 4 bases and the J segment 6 bases; nucleotides outside the gene matches: 7. Germline-derived CDR1 and CDR2 are LNHDA and SQIVND (reference sequence). This CDR3 is built from 14 residues. The DNA for the CDR3 is TGTGCCAGTAGTAGTACCAGGGGGCGGGATGGCTACACCTTC. Amino acid sequence: CASSSTRGRDGYTF.

The V gene is TRBV2, the J gene TRBJ2-3; no firm D call. V lost 6 bases, J lost 0 bases, and 16 bases lay in between. Germline V lookup: CDR1 SNHLY, CDR2 FYNNEI. The CDR3 extends over 16 amino acids. In nucleotides, the CDR3 is TGTGCCAGCAGCCCTAAAGCTTTCCCAAGCACAGATACGCAGTATTTT. This codes for CASSPKAFPSTDTQYF. Full variable domain (remainder filled in from reference TRBV2 and TRBJ2-3): EPEVTQTPSHQVTQMGQEVILRCVPISNHLYFYWYRQILGQKVEFLVSFYNNEISEKSEIFDDQFSVERPDGSNFTLKIRSTKLEDSAMYFCASSPKAFPSTDTQYFGPGTRLTVL.

The table lists this clone with a count of one. V gene TRBV5-1 combines with J gene TRBJ2-5, with D hard to call. The CDR3 sequence is 16 residues long. CDR1 SGHRS and CDR2 YFSETQ come from the germline V gene. Trimming shortened V by 0 bases and J by 1 base, and 13 bases separated the two germline ends. The CDR3 is CASSLVGQTTQETQYF. In DNA, the CDR3 is TGCGCCAGCAGCTTGGTAGGCCAGACGACCCAAGAGACCCAGTACTTC.

The rearrangement links TRBV7-9 to TRBJ1-2; D is undetermined. The CDR3 is made up of 12 amino acids. V lost 5 bases and J 8 bases, leaving 12 bases between the germline ends. Germline CDR1 reads SEHNR; CDR2 reads FQNEAQ (reference sequence). The CDR3 DNA sequence: TGTGCCAGCAGCGCGGGTGATTACGGCTACACCTTC. Encoded protein: CASSAGDYGYTF.

The V call is TRBV7-3, the J call TRBJ1-1; D is perhaps TRBD1 (6 bases). The CDR3 is 14 amino acids. Germline values: CDR1 SGHTA, CDR2 FQGTGA. The V end was cut by 8 bases, the J end by 5 bases, with 18 bases between. The CDR3: CASAKGGSSTEAFF. DNA of the CDR3: TGTGCCAGCGCGAAGGGGGGGTCGAGTACTGAAGCTTTCTTT.

The chain couples TRBV9 to TRBJ2-7; 9 positions match TRBD1. From germline, CDR1 is SGDLS and CDR2 YYNGEE. The trim removed 3 bases at V and 4 bases at J, leaving 5 bases unmatched. The CDR3 covers 14 residues. The CDR3 DNA sequence: TGTGCCAGCAGCGACGGGACAGGGCAGTACGAGCAGTACTTC. Translated: CASSDGTGQYEQYF. Variable domain in full (rest from reference TRBV9 and TRBJ2-7): DSGVTQTPKHLITATGQRVTLRCSPRSGDLSVYWYQQSLDQGLQFLIQYYNGEERAKGNILERFSAQQFPDLHSELNLSSLELGDSALYFCASSDGTGQYEQYFGPGTRLTVT.

The chain combines TRBV5-6 with TRBJ2-7, with TRBD2 matching 14 bases. CDR1 SGHDT and CDR2 YYEEEE come from the germline V gene. With V trimmed by 4 bases and J by 4 bases, 7 bases remained unmatched. The CDR3 has 16 amino acids. The CDR3 is CASSQGLAGAGYEQYF. CDR3 coding DNA: TGTGCCAGCAGCCAGGGACTAGCGGGAGCTGGGTACGAGCAGTACTTC.

The chain links TRBV4-1 to TRBJ1-3; no reliable D call. The V end lost 2 bases, the J end lost 0 bases, and 14 bases lay between the germline ends. Looked up from germline, CDR1 is MGHRA and CDR2 is YSYEKL. The CDR3 has 17 residues. CDR3 in DNA: TGCGCCAGCAGCCAACTCGGACTTATAGGCTCTGGAAACACCATATATTTT. Protein product: CASSQLGLIGSGNTIYF.

This sequence joins TRBV6-5 and TRBJ1-3; D unresolved. Germline CDR1 is MNHEY and CDR2 is SVGAGI. The CDR3 extends over 15 amino acids. The V end was cut by 7 bases, the J end by 0 bases, with 13 bases between. The CDR3 bases are TGTGCCAGCACCCGCGATAGGAACTCTGGAAACACCATATATTTT. Translation: CASTRDRNSGNTIYF.